These 25 T cell receptor beta chains were all obtained from the same sample, sequenced in a study of cytomegalovirus exposure and HLA in healthy donors (dated by TCRdb to the late 2010s). Library preparation employed the immunoSEQ multiplex PCR assay. The multiplex PCR relied on a mix of 60 forward primers for TCR Vbeta segments and 13 reverse primers for TCR Jbeta segments. In TCRdb, the immuneACCESS table is reduced to in-frame sequences with V and J assigned. These tables do not hold every clone; where another copy was compared, an unresolved V gene accounts for under half, and the others remain unexplained. The sample table shows 80,000 or so clones, and approximately 75% are seen once. 7% to 7.5% of the sample belongs to the ten largest clones. The sample consisted of PBMCs. These receptors were taken from a woman aged 40 to 50 in good health and CMV-seronegative.

The rearrangement joins TRBV5-8 to TRBJ2-7; D possibly corresponds to TRBD1 (6 bases). The germline CDR1 and CDR2 sequences are SGHTS and YDEGEE. The CDR3 is 16 amino acids. V was cut by 4 bases and J by 3 bases, with 20 bases left in between. CDR3: CASSLIEGVRDYEQYF. The CDR3 DNA follows: TGTGCCAGCAGCCTGATCGAGGGGGTCCGGGACTACGAGCAGTACTTC.

Only a few counts were recorded for this clone. V gene TRBV18 combines with J gene TRBJ2-3; TRBD2 might be the D (6 bases). Germline CDR1 and CDR2: KGHSH and LQKENI. The CDR3 extends over 14 amino acids. The V end was cut by 8 bases, the J end by 4 bases, with 16 bases between. CDR3: CASAAPGVADTQYF. For the CDR3, the DNA is TGTGCCAGCGCCGCTCCGGGAGTGGCAGATACGCAGTATTTT. Variable domain in full (rest from reference TRBV18 and TRBJ2-3): NAGVMQNPRHLVRRRGQEARLRCSPMKGHSHVYWYRQLPEEGLKFMVYLQKENIIDESGMPKERFSAEFPKEGPSILRIQQVVRGDSAAYFCASAAPGVADTQYFGPGTRLTVL.

The chain carries TRBV28 and TRBJ1-1; weak D call: TRBD1 (6 bases). The germline V gene has CDR1 MDHEN and CDR2 SYDVKM. The V end was cut by 3 bases, the J end by 14 bases, with 16 bases between. The CDR3 consists of 12 residues. The CDR3 DNA reads as TGTGCCAGCAGTTTGGCTGGACAGTTGGAGTTCTTT. As protein: CASSLAGQLEFF.

This chain connects TRBV30 to TRBJ1-1, with D perhaps matching TRBD1 (6 bases). The germline V gene encodes CDR1 GTSNPN and CDR2 SVGIG (reference sequence). Trimming stripped 0 bases from V and 7 bases from J, with 12 bases between. The length of the CDR3 is 13 residues. The CDR3 is CAWSVGGFGEAFF. The CDR3, as DNA: TGTGCCTGGAGTGTAGGGGGATTCGGTGAAGCTTTCTTT.

The chain uses TRBV9 and TRBJ2-3; the match to TRBD1 covers 11 bases. CDR3 size: 16 residues. Trimming removed 4 bases from V and 3 bases from J; junction bases left unmatched: 7. Germline lookup yields CDR1 SGDLS and CDR2 YYNGEE. The CDR3 protein is CASSRGQGGRTDTQYF. The CDR3 nucleotides read TGTGCCAGCAGCAGGGGACAGGGGGGGAGGACAGATACGCAGTATTTT.

The chain combines TRBV2 with TRBJ1-2, with D maybe TRBD1 (6 bases). V was cut by 6 bases and J by 6 bases, with 17 bases left in between. The CDR3 has 14 residues. In germline, CDR1 is SNHLY, CDR2 FYNNEI. CDR3 protein: CASSGARTADGYTF. The CDR3 nucleotides are TGTGCCAGCAGCGGGGCCCGGACAGCGGATGGCTACACCTTC.

The J gene is TRBJ2-1, the V gene TRBV9, with 13 bases that match TRBD2. CDR3 length: 15 residues. Germline V gene data show CDR1 as SGDLS and CDR2 as YYNGEE. The V segment lost 4 bases and the J segment 7 bases; nucleotides outside the gene matches: 5. CDR3 amino acids: CASSQLAGGINEQFF. Here the CDR3 DNA reads TGTGCCAGCAGCCAACTAGCGGGAGGGATAAATGAGCAGTTCTTC.

This CDR3 reads CASSLEDRGLETQYF. In DNA form, the CDR3 reads TGTGCCAGCAGTTTAGAGGACAGGGGATTGGAGACCCAGTACTTC. This chain connects TRBV28 to TRBJ2-5; the match to TRBD1 covers 9 bases. The V segment lost 2 bases and the J segment 5 bases; nucleotides outside the gene matches: 6. Germline values: CDR1 MDHEN, CDR2 SYDVKM. The CDR3 sequence is 15 residues long.

This clone was counted a few times. The chain uses TRBV5-1 and TRBJ2-6; no clear D. CDR1 SGHRS and CDR2 YFSETQ come from the germline V gene. V lost 7 bases and J lost 0, with 8 bases in between. The CDR3 length is 14 residues. The CDR3: CASHRFSGANVLTF. CDR3 sequence (DNA): TGCGCCAGCCACAGATTCTCTGGGGCCAACGTCCTGACTTTC.

Here the CDR3 reads CSVGKRGNTGELFF. The CDR3 region has the DNA TGCAGCGTTGGCAAGCGGGGGAACACCGGGGAGCTGTTTTTT. The chain links TRBV29-1 to TRBJ2-2; 7 nucleotides match TRBD2. CDR1 and CDR2 (germline): SQVTM, ANQGSEA. The CDR3 has 14 amino acids. J gave up 1 base and V 4 bases, and 3 bases lay outside the gene matches.

V usage is TRBV12-5 and J usage is TRBJ2-7; D possibly corresponds to TRBD1 (5 bases). The CDR3 runs to 16 residues. Trimming cost V 0 bases and J 3 bases, with 15 bases left between them. Germline-derived CDR1 and CDR2 are LGHNT and FRNRAP. The CDR3 DNA sequence: TGTGCTAGTGGTTTGGTTGGCCAGGGTGTTTTCTACGAGCAGTACTTC. The encoded protein is CASGLVGQGVFYEQYF.

J is TRBJ2-1 and V is TRBV9; 9 bases fit TRBD2. The CDR3 is 17 residues long. J was trimmed by 1 base and V by 0 bases; bases with no gene match: 5. CDR1 is SGDLS, CDR2 YYNGEE, per germline. The CDR3 sequence is CASSVGGGRGSYNEQFF. As DNA, the CDR3 is TGTGCCAGCAGCGTAGGAGGCGGGAGGGGATCCTACAATGAGCAGTTCTTC. The whole variable domain, remainder taken from reference TRBV9 and TRBJ2-1, is DSGVTQTPKHLITATGQRVTLRCSPRSGDLSVYWYQQSLDQGLQFLIQYYNGEERAKGNILERFSAQQFPDLHSELNLSSLELGDSALYFCASSVGGGRGSYNEQFFGPGTRLTVL.

The chain carries TRBV5-5 and TRBJ2-3; 9 nucleotides match TRBD1. V shed 7 bases and J 0 bases; nucleotides not matched to a gene: 6. There are 15 residues in the CDR3. Germline loops: CDR1 SGHKS, CDR2 YYEKEE (reference sequence). The CDR3 here is CASWGTGYSTDTQYF. CDR3 in DNA: TGTGCCAGCTGGGGGACAGGGTACAGCACAGATACGCAGTATTTT.

CDR3 coding DNA: TGTGCCAGCAGGGGGTGGGACAGGGGCACAGATACGCAGTATTTT. The encoded protein is CASRGWDRGTDTQYF. This rearrangement joins TRBV6-1 to TRBJ2-3, with TRBD1 matching 9 bases. This CDR3 is 15 amino acids long. Germline trimming cut 6 bases from V and 1 base from J; bases unmatched to any gene: 5. Germline loops: CDR1 MNHNS, CDR2 SASEGT.

The J gene is TRBJ2-1, the V gene TRBV10-2, with 7 bases that match TRBD1. The CDR3 is 14 residues long. Germline CDR1 reads WSHSY; CDR2 reads SAAADI. J was trimmed by 6 bases and V by 6 bases; bases with no gene match: 8. The CDR3 DNA reads TGCGCCAGCAGCTTCGGACAGGAAGGCAATGAGCAGTTCTTC. Translation: CASSFGQEGNEQFF.

V is TRBV6-6 and J is TRBJ1-1; D is perhaps TRBD1 (5 bases). This CDR3 is built from 14 residues. V was trimmed by 0 bases and J by 4 bases, leaving 9 bases between them. The germline gives CDR1 MNHNY, CDR2 SVGAGI (reference sequence). CDR3 residues: CASSYSGGGTEAFF. The CDR3 DNA reads as TGTGCCAGCAGTTACTCGGGCGGGGGCACTGAAGCTTTCTTT.

The chain carries TRBV7-7 and TRBJ2-1; D remains unclear. Germline CDR1 SSHAT, CDR2 FNYEAQ (reference sequence). Trimming took off 0 bases at V and 9 bases at J, with 12 bases between the two ends. The CDR3 has 14 amino acids. The CDR3 here is CASSLAQDNSEQFF. For the CDR3, the DNA is TGTGCCAGCAGCTTAGCCCAGGATAATTCTGAGCAGTTCTTC.

This chain joins TRBV7-3 and TRBJ2-3; TRBD1 might be the D (5 bases). The germline CDR1 and CDR2 sequences are SGHTA and FQGTGA. The V and J ends lost 6 bases and 3 bases respectively, with 13 bases between them. The CDR3 is made up of 14 amino acids. In nucleotides, the CDR3 is TGTGCCAGCAGAAGAGGACAAACAACAGATACGCAGTATTTT. This codes for CASRRGQTTDTQYF.

The chain employs TRBV30 and TRBJ2-1, with TRBD2 matching over 8 bases. Germline CDR1 GTSNPN, CDR2 SVGIG (reference sequence). CDR3 length: 13 amino acids. J was trimmed by 4 bases and V by 3 bases; bases with no gene match: 2. The CDR3 is CAWSGGGYNEQFF. The DNA of the CDR3 is TGTGCCTGGAGCGGGGGGGGGTACAATGAGCAGTTCTTC.

This clone was seen more than once but under ten times. The chain couples TRBV19 to TRBJ2-4, with 8 bases matching TRBD2. The CDR3 length is 15 residues. The V gene's germline CDR1 is LNHDA and CDR2 SQIVND (reference sequence). Germline trimming cut 6 bases from V and 14 bases from J; bases unmatched to any gene: 18. The CDR3 nucleotides are TGTGCCAGTAGCCGCCGGGAGGGCCAAGGAAGTTATAAGTACTTC. This sequence encodes CASSRREGQGSYKYF.

As to this clone: One end of the junction varies from germline; a read error may be responsible. The chain carries TRBV11-3 and TRBJ2-1; weak D call: TRBD2 (6 bases). Germline lookup yields CDR1 SGHNT and CDR2 YENEEA. CDR3 size: 15 residues. The CDR3 DNA reads as TGTGCCAGCAGCTTAGGGACTAAACACTACAGTGAGCAGTTCTTC. This sequence encodes CASSLGTKHYSEQFF.

The rearrangement uses TRBV28 and TRBJ2-1; 11 nucleotides match TRBD2. Losses at the gene ends were 5 bases for V and 7 bases for J; bases not matched to a gene: 7. CDR3 length: 15 residues. The germline V gene encodes CDR1 MDHEN and CDR2 SYDVKM. This CDR3 reads CASSPTSGRVNEQFF. CDR3 in DNA: TGTGCCAGCAGTCCAACTAGCGGGAGAGTGAATGAGCAGTTCTTC.

The chain has TRBV29-1 and TRBJ2-5, with D perhaps matching TRBD2 (5 bases). The CDR3 is made up of 14 amino acids. Trimming shortened V by 7 bases and J by 6 bases, and 21 bases separated the two germline ends. CDR1 is SQVTM and CDR2 is ANQGSEA in the germline V gene. This CDR3 is CSAGGGAEVKTQYF. As DNA, the CDR3 is TGCAGCGCTGGAGGAGGCGCCGAAGTGAAGACCCAGTACTTC.

The chain is built from TRBV7-3 and TRBJ1-3; D is perhaps TRBD1 (6 bases). Germline V gene lookup returns CDR1 SGHTA and CDR2 FQGTGA. V lost 2 bases, J lost 0 bases, and 11 bases lay in between. The CDR3 has 16 amino acids. The CDR3 here is CASSLDGQTSGNTIYF. CDR3 DNA: TGTGCCAGCAGCTTAGACGGACAGACCTCTGGAAACACCATATATTTT.

This clone has just a few counts. The chain has TRBV9 and TRBJ1-4; TRBD1 aligns across 9 bases. With 1 base clipped from V and 5 bases from J, the junction kept 6 bases outside the gene matches. CDR3 length: 16 residues. Germline V gene data show CDR1 as SGDLS and CDR2 as YYNGEE. CDR3 sequence (DNA): TGTGCCAGCAGCGTAAGATGGGACAGGGAAAATGAAAAACTGTTTTTT. Translation: CASSVRWDRENEKLFF.